This T cell receptor beta chain was identified in a study of OX40 agonist ivuxolimab in advanced cancers. Study-wide results and caveats: Expanded clones were, on average, more numerous among CD8+ T cells than CD4+. Among the lowest levels of clonal expansion were found in partial responders at 0.1-3.0 mg/kg. The CD4+ and CD8+ T cells in the blood had expanded clonally by week 6 at 0.1 to 3.0 mg/kg. Some nonresponders likewise displayed low normalized T-cell clonal expansion.

Turning to this clone: The antigen is undetermined.

Data came from immunoSEQ multiplex PCR; TCRdb stores just in-frame clones and leaves some out. The sample has 30,000 or so clones; about 79% are singletons. This specimen consisted of CD4+ or CD8+ T cells sorted from blood, obtained in a trial of the OX40 agonist ivuxolimab. This TCR came from an adult with an advanced solid tumor such as melanoma, head and neck, liver or kidney cancer.

The CDR3 here is CASSFGGTQGPAGPQHF. For the CDR3, the DNA is TGTGCCAGCAGTTTTGGGGGCACACAGGGGCCCGCGGGGCCCCAGCATTTT. The rearrangement uses TRBV27 and TRBJ1-5, with 7 nucleotides matching TRBD1. The CDR3 totals 17 residues. V trimming: 3 bases; J trimming: 9 bases; junction bases outside the gene matches: 17. Germline values: CDR1 MNHEY, CDR2 SMNVEV (reference sequence).